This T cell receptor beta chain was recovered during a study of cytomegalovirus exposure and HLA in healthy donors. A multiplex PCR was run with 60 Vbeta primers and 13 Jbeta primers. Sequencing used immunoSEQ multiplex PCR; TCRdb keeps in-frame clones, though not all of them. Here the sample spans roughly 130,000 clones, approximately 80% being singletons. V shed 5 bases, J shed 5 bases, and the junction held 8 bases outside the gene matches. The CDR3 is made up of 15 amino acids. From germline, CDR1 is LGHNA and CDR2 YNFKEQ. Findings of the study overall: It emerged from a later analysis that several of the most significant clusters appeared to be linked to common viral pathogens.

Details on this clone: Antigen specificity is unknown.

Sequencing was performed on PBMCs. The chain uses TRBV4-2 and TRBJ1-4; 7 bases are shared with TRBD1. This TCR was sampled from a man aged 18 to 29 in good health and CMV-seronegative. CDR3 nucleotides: TGTGCCAGCAGCGACCTACAGGGGAACAATGAAAAACTGTTTTTT. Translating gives CASSDLQGNNEKLFF.